The 30 T cell receptor beta chains in this list originate from one sample, sequenced in a study of T cells in localized non-small cell lung cancer. The protocol was immunoSEQ multiplex PCR, while the TCRdb copy is restricted to in-frame clones and leaves out a portion. The sample shows tens of thousands of clones, 75% to 85% of them seen only once. The sequences come from peripheral blood, collected before any cancer treatment. The receptors derive from a female donor older than 55 with stage I lung adenocarcinoma.

This rearrangement joins TRBV6-6 to TRBJ2-3; weak D call: TRBD2 (6 bases). From germline, CDR1 is MNHNY and CDR2 SVGAGI (reference sequence). The CDR3 spans 15 residues. Trimming took off 5 bases at V and 0 bases at J, with 12 bases between the two ends. CDR3 DNA sequence: TGTGCCAGCAGTGAGGACGGGACTAGCACAGATACGCAGTATTTT. Translation gives CASSEDGTSTDTQYF.

The rearrangement links TRBV19 to TRBJ1-3; D gene unclear. The germline V and J ends were trimmed by 3 bases and 0 bases, with 9 bases remaining between them. CDR1 LNHDA and CDR2 SQIVND come from the germline V gene (reference sequence). The CDR3 runs to 15 residues. This chain's CDR3 is CASSIGRPSGNTIYF. In DNA, the CDR3 is TGTGCCAGTAGTATCGGTCGGCCCTCTGGAAACACCATATATTTT. Variable domain in full (rest from reference TRBV19 and TRBJ1-3): DGGITQSPKYLFRKEGQNVTLSCEQNLNHDAMYWYRQDPGQGLRLIYYSQIVNDFQKGDIAEGYSVSREKKESFPLTVTSAQKNPTAFYLCASSIGRPSGNTIYFGEGSWLTVV.

The gene calls are TRBV30 and TRBJ2-5, with 7 positions matching TRBD1. The V gene end was trimmed by 3 bases and the J gene end by 7 bases; junction bases not matched to a gene: 11. The CDR3 spans 14 residues. Germline CDR1 GTSNPN, CDR2 SVGIG (reference sequence). The CDR3, as DNA: TGTGCCTGGAGCGTGACAGGGTCGTTTGGGACCCAGTACTTC. This encodes CAWSVTGSFGTQYF. The variable domain in full, completed from reference TRBV30 and TRBJ2-5, reads SQTIHQWPATLVQPVGSPLSLECTVEGTSNPNLYWYRQAAGRGLQLLFYSVGIGQISSEVPQNLSASRPQDRQFILSSKKLLLSDSGFYLCAWSVTGSFGTQYFGPGTRLLVL.

The gene calls are TRBV28 and TRBJ2-7, with D perhaps matching TRBD1 (7 bases). Trimming pared 6 bases from V and 3 bases from J, leaving 15 bases between. The CDR3 totals 14 residues. Germline V gene lookup returns CDR1 MDHEN and CDR2 SYDVKM. CDR3 residues: CASRDQGGYYEQYF. The CDR3 coding sequence is TGTGCCAGCAGGGACCAGGGGGGATACTACGAGCAGTACTTC.

As to this clone: The missing conserved phenylalanine or tryptophan at the end of this CDR3 makes a read error likely. No DNA is shown, since the ends of the CDR3 on it are uncertain; the CDR3 is the one TCRdb lists. The V and J genes are TRBV20-1 and TRBJ1-4. Including both end residues, the CDR3 is 11 amino acids long. In germline, CDR1 is DFQATT, CDR2 SNEGSKA (reference sequence). CDR3 sequence reads: CSARVKDRRAL.

This chain connects TRBV5-8 to TRBJ1-1, with D unresolved. There are 15 residues in the CDR3. Trimming removed 4 bases from V and 0 bases from J, with 13 bases in between. The germline CDR1 and CDR2 sequences are SGHTS and YDEGEE. DNA of the CDR3: TGTGCCAGCAGCCTAACCGGGAATATGAACACTGAAGCTTTCTTT. Protein product: CASSLTGNMNTEAFF.

V and J are TRBV13 and TRBJ1-2; possibly TRBD1 for D (5 bases). CDR3 length equals 15 residues. Germline V gene sequence: CDR1 PRHDT, CDR2 FYEKMQ (reference sequence). Trimming removed 3 bases at V and 7 bases at J, with 18 bases between. The CDR3 region has the DNA TGTGCCAGCAGCTTGGGGGTTAGGGGAGCCTCTGGCTACACCTTC. Translated: CASSLGVRGASGYTF.

The V call is TRBV9, the J call TRBJ2-7, with D perhaps TRBD2 (6 bases). Germline V CDR1 and CDR2: SGDLS, YYNGEE. The CDR3 extends over 12 amino acids. Trimming removed 0 bases from V and 8 bases from J, with 9 bases in between. CDR3 in amino acids: CASSVVAGKQYF. CDR3 coding DNA: TGTGCCAGCAGCGTAGTGGCGGGGAAGCAGTACTTC.

The table lists this clone with a count of one. The rearrangement links TRBV7-3 to TRBJ1-1; TRBD1 matches 7 bases. The germline V gene has CDR1 SGHTA and CDR2 FQGTGA. V gave up 4 bases and J gave up 5 bases; unmatched junction bases: 10. CDR3 size: 15 residues. CDR3 amino acids: CASSSSGPGGTEAFF. The DNA of the CDR3 is TGTGCCAGCAGCTCCTCCGGCCCAGGGGGGACTGAAGCTTTCTTT.

A single count supports this clone. The rearrangement links TRBV11-3 to TRBJ2-5; D is ambiguous. Between the trimmed V and J ends, which lost 0 bases and 7 bases, there was a span of 9 bases. Germline CDR1 is SGHNT and CDR2 is YENEEA. The CDR3 consists of 13 residues. This chain's CDR3 is CASSLDSSGTQYF. CDR3 nucleotide sequence: TGTGCCAGCAGCTTAGATTCGAGTGGGACCCAGTACTTC. Full variable domain (missing parts from reference TRBV11-3 and TRBJ2-5): EAGVVQSPRYKIIEKKQPVAFWCNPISGHNTLYWYLQNLGQGPELLIRYENEEAVDDSQLPKDRFSAERLKGVDSTLKIQPAELGDSAVYLCASSLDSSGTQYFGPGTRLLVL.

The chain links TRBV5-4 to TRBJ1-1; tentative D call: TRBD1 (5 bases). Trimming pared 2 bases from V and 1 base from J, leaving 6 bases between. The CDR3 has 13 amino acids. Germline V CDR1 and CDR2: SGHNT, YYREEE (reference sequence). The CDR3: CASSFTGNTEAFF. CDR3 coding DNA: TGTGCCAGCAGCTTTACAGGGAACACTGAAGCTTTCTTT.

The chain recombines TRBV6-5 with TRBJ2-3; 10 bases map to TRBD2. The CDR3 is 14 residues long. V was pared by 6 bases and J by 6 bases, with 6 bases of the junction left unmatched. The germline V gene encodes CDR1 MNHEY and CDR2 SVGAGI. Written as DNA, the CDR3 is TGTGCCAGCAGCCCAAGCGGGAGGGGTGATACGCAGTATTTT. This codes for CASSPSGRGDTQYF.

CDR3 residues: CASSRDVGQGANEQYF. The CDR3 nucleotides read TGTGCCAGCTCACGTGACGTGGGACAGGGGGCTAACGAGCAGTACTTC. The J gene is TRBJ2-7, the V gene TRBV18, with 12 bases that match TRBD1. From germline, CDR1 is KGHSH and CDR2 LQKENI. The CDR3 sequence is 16 residues long. J was trimmed by 5 bases and V by 4 bases; bases with no gene match: 9. Looking up the rest from reference TRBV18 and TRBJ2-7 gives the full variable domain: NAGVMQNPRHLVRRRGQEARLRCSPMKGHSHVYWYRQLPEEGLKFMVYLQKENIIDESGMPKERFSAEFPKEGPSILRIQQVVRGDSAAYFCASSRDVGQGANEQYFGPGTRLTVT.

The J gene is TRBJ1-1, the V gene TRBV7-3, with TRBD1 matching over 10 bases. V shed 2 bases and J 4 bases; nucleotides not matched to a gene: 4. This CDR3 contains 15 residues. The germline gives CDR1 SGHTA, CDR2 FQGTGA. The CDR3 DNA is TGTGCCAGCAGCTTACAGGGACAGGGGATCACTGAAGCTTTCTTT. It yields the protein CASSLQGQGITEAFF.

The genes are TRBV7-6 and TRBJ2-1, with 14 bases identical to TRBD2. The CDR3 loop spans 17 amino acids. With V trimmed by 6 bases and J by 6 bases, 10 bases remained unmatched. Germline V lookup: CDR1 SGHVS, CDR2 FNYEAQ. In DNA, the CDR3 is TGTGCCAGCAGTCCTCCGGGACTAGCGGGGGCCTCCAATGAGCAGTTCTTC. This sequence encodes CASSPPGLAGASNEQFF.

V gene TRBV5-1 combines with J gene TRBJ1-2; maybe TRBD1 (5 bases). This CDR3 comprises 16 residues. V lost 3 bases, J lost 1 base, and 16 bases lay in between. From germline, CDR1 is SGHRS and CDR2 YFSETQ. CDR3: CASSSSGAELNYGYTF. CDR3 in DNA: TGCGCCAGCAGCTCCTCTGGGGCAGAGCTTAACTATGGCTACACCTTC.

This clone turned up a few times. The rearrangement links TRBV19 to TRBJ2-5; D might be TRBD2 (5 bases). Germline V gives CDR1 LNHDA, CDR2 SQIVND (reference sequence). The CDR3 has 14 residues. Trimming removed 0 bases from V and 5 bases from J, with 10 bases in between. This CDR3 reads CASSIDLRRETQYF. DNA for the CDR3: TGTGCCAGTAGTATAGATCTTAGGAGGGAGACCCAGTACTTC. Full variable domain (remainder filled in from reference TRBV19 and TRBJ2-5): DGGITQSPKYLFRKEGQNVTLSCEQNLNHDAMYWYRQDPGQGLRLIYYSQIVNDFQKGDIAEGYSVSREKKESFPLTVTSAQKNPTAFYLCASSIDLRRETQYFGPGTRLLVL.

This rearrangement joins TRBV27 to TRBJ2-3, with 11 bases lining up with TRBD1. V shed 3 bases and J 9 bases; nucleotides not matched to a gene: 20. Germline lookup yields CDR1 MNHEY and CDR2 SMNVEV (reference sequence). The CDR3 is 19 residues long. CDR3 sequence reads: CASSFVSGRGQGGPGTQYF. CDR3 nucleotide sequence: TGTGCCAGCAGTTTTGTTTCAGGTCGGGGACAGGGGGGGCCCGGGACGCAGTATTTT.

V and J are TRBV4-2 and TRBJ2-1, with TRBD2 identical over 9 bases. Germline loops: CDR1 LGHNA, CDR2 YNFKEQ. The CDR3 consists of 15 residues. J lost 10 bases, V lost 2 bases, and 9 bases had no gene match. The CDR3 loop is CASSQPPVAGVEQFF. In DNA, the CDR3 is TGTGCCAGCAGCCAACCACCGGTAGCGGGGGTAGAGCAGTTCTTC.

There are a few counts of this clone. The rearrangement uses TRBV5-4 and TRBJ2-1; D uncertain. Trimming removed 1 base at V and 6 bases at J, with 5 bases between. The CDR3 extends over 12 amino acids. CDR1 and CDR2 from the germline V gene are SGHNT and YYREEE (reference sequence). The CDR3 sequence: CASSLYFNEQFF. For the CDR3, the DNA is TGTGCCAGCAGCTTGTATTTCAATGAGCAGTTCTTC.

This clone was recorded a few times. The chain has TRBV2 and TRBJ2-1; D may be TRBD1 (6 bases). The V end was cut by 4 bases, the J end by 4 bases, with 8 bases between. Looked up from germline, CDR1 is SNHLY and CDR2 is FYNNEI. The CDR3 consists of 13 residues. The CDR3 DNA reads as TGTGCCAGCAGTGCCACAGGGTACAATGAGCAGTTCTTC. This translates into CASSATGYNEQFF.

The chain has TRBV6-5 and TRBJ1-2, with D unclear. This CDR3 comprises 13 residues. Germline V gene lookup returns CDR1 MNHEY and CDR2 SVGAGI. V gave up 0 bases and J gave up 5 bases, with 7 bases separating them. The chain's CDR3 is CASSYSGMYGYTF. For the CDR3, the DNA is TGTGCCAGCAGTTACTCGGGGATGTATGGCTACACCTTC.

The chain combines TRBV9 with TRBJ2-5; 7 bases match TRBD2. The length of the CDR3 is 13 residues. V was pared by 4 bases and J by 7 bases, with 7 bases of the junction left unmatched. Germline CDR1 reads SGDLS; CDR2 reads YYNGEE. CDR3 bases: TGTGCCAGCAGCCCAGCCCCGGGAGGGACCCAGTACTTC. This encodes CASSPAPGGTQYF.

The chain carries TRBV20-1 and TRBJ2-2; D is possibly TRBD1 (5 bases). Germline CDR1 is DFQATT and CDR2 is SNEGSKA (reference sequence). This CDR3 comprises 11 residues. V lost 3 bases and J lost 7, with 6 bases in between. The CDR3 spells CSASQGGELFF. The CDR3 DNA reads TGCAGTGCTAGTCAGGGCGGGGAGCTGTTTTTT.

The chain uses TRBV15 and TRBJ1-2, with 12 nucleotides matching TRBD1. Trimming at V came to 1 base and at J to 5 bases, leaving 8 bases not matched to a gene. The CDR3 covers 17 residues. The germline CDR1 and CDR2 sequences are LNHNV and YYDKDF (reference sequence). This CDR3 reads CATSRGQGQGAFYGYTF. The CDR3 DNA reads as TGTGCCACCAGCAGAGGACAGGGACAGGGGGCATTTTATGGCTACACCTTC.

This clone appeared a single time. The chain has TRBV5-1 and TRBJ1-4; 8 bases align to TRBD1. CDR3 size: 13 residues. Germline loops: CDR1 SGHRS, CDR2 YFSETQ. V was clipped by 5 bases and J by 8 bases; unmatched bases: 5. The CDR3 here is CASRTGETEKLFF. CDR3 coding DNA: TGCGCCAGCAGGACAGGGGAGACCGAAAAACTGTTTTTT.

This chain joins TRBV15 and TRBJ2-1; no clear D gene. The CDR3 spans 15 residues. The V and J ends lost 0 bases and 8 bases respectively, with 14 bases between them. CDR1 and CDR2 from the germline V gene are LNHNV and YYDKDF (reference sequence). The CDR3 is CATSRDSPDRYEQFF. CDR3 nucleotide sequence: TGTGCCACCAGCAGAGATTCCCCCGATCGCTATGAGCAGTTCTTC.

For the CDR3, the DNA is TGTGCCAGCAGCCTGGGGCTAGCGGGCCCTCAAGAGACCCAGTACTTC. It encodes CASSLGLAGPQETQYF. The V and J genes are TRBV11-2 and TRBJ2-5, with TRBD2 matching over 8 bases. In germline, CDR1 is SGHAT, CDR2 FQNNGV. The V segment lost 5 bases and the J segment 2 bases; nucleotides outside the gene matches: 10. The CDR3 consists of 16 residues. Filled out from reference TRBV11-2 and TRBJ2-5, the complete variable domain reads EAGVAQSPRYKIIEKRQSVAFWCNPISGHATLYWYQQILGQGPKLLIQFQNNGVVDDSQLPKDRFSAERLKGVDSTLKIQPAKLEDSAVYLCASSLGLAGPQETQYFGPGTRLLVL.

This rearrangement joins TRBV10-3 to TRBJ2-7, with 7 bases aligning to TRBD1. The CDR3 runs 13 residues. With 4 bases clipped from V and 4 bases from J, the junction kept 4 bases outside the gene matches. From germline, CDR1 is ENHRY and CDR2 SYGVKD. The CDR3 here is CAISAGTAYEQYF. CDR3 in DNA: TGTGCCATCAGTGCCGGGACAGCTTACGAGCAGTACTTC.

The chain links TRBV7-8 to TRBJ1-4; D gene ambiguous. Trimming took 1 base from V and 15 from J, leaving 12 bases between them. Germline V lookup: CDR1 SGHVS, CDR2 FQNEAQ. CDR3 length: 12 amino acids. CDR3: CASSLDIGFMFF. CDR3 coding DNA: TGTGCCAGCAGCTTAGATATCGGGTTTATGTTTTTT. The variable domain in full, completed from reference TRBV7-8 and TRBJ1-4, reads GAGVSQSPRYKVAKRGQDVALRCDPISGHVSLFWYQQALGQGPEFLTYFQNEAQLDKSGLPSDRFFAERPEGSVSTLKIQRTQQEDSAVYLCASSLDIGFMFFGSGTQLSVL.